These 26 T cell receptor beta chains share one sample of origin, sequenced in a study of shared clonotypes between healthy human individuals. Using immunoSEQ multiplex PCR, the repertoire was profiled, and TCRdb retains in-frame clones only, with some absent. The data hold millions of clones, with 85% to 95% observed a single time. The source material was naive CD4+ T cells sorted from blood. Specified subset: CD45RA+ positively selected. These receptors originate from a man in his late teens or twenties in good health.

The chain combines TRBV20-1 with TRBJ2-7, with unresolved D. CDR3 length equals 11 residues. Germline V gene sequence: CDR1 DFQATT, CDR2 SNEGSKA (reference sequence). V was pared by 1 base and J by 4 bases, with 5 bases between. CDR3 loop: CSARGIYEQYF. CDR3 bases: TGCAGTGCTAGAGGGATATACGAGCAGTACTTC.

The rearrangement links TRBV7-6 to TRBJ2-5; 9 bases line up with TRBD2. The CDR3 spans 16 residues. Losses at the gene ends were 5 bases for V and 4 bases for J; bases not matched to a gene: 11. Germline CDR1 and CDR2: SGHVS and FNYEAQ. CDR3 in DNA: TGTGCCAGCAGCACGGGGGCTAGCGGGGATCTAGAGACCCAGTACTTC. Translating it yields CASSTGASGDLETQYF.

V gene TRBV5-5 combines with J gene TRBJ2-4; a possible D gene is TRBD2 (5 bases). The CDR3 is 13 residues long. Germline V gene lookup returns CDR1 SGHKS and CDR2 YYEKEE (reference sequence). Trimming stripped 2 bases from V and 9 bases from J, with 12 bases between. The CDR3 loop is CASSFPGEGIQYF. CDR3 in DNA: TGTGCCAGCAGCTTTCCGGGCGAGGGCATTCAGTACTTC.

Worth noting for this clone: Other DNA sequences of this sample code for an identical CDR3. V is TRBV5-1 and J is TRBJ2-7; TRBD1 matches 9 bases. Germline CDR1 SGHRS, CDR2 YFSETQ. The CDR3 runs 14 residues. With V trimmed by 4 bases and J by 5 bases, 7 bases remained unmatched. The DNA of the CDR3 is TGCGCCAGCAGCCCGCCGGGACAGGGAAACGAGCAGTACTTC. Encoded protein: CASSPPGQGNEQYF.

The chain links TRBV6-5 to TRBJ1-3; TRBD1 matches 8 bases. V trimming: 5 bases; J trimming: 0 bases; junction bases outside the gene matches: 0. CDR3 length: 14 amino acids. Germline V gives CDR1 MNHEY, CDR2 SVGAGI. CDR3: CASSTGGSGNTIYF. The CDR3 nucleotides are TGTGCCAGCAGTACAGGGGGCTCTGGAAACACCATATATTTT.

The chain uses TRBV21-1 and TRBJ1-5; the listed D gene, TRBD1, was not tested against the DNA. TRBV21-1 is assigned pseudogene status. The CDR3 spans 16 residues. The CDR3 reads CASSKKGASGNQPQHF. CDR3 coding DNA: TGTGCCAGCAGCAAGAAAGGGGCTTCTGGCAATCAGCCCCAGCATTTT.

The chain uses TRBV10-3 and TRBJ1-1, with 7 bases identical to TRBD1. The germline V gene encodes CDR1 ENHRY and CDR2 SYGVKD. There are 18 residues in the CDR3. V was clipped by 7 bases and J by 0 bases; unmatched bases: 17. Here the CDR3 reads CAIMGGTESGFMNTEAFF. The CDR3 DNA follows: TGTGCCATCATGGGGGGGACAGAGTCCGGTTTCATGAACACTGAAGCTTTCTTT.

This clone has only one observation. The CDR3 DNA reads TGCGCCAGCAGCCCCGGACACACTGGATTGAACACTGAAGCTTTCTTT. Its translation is CASSPGHTGLNTEAFF. V usage is TRBV5-1 and J usage is TRBJ1-1; maybe TRBD1 (5 bases). V lost 4 bases and J 0 bases, leaving 16 bases between the germline ends. Germline V gene sequence: CDR1 SGHRS, CDR2 YFSETQ. The CDR3 contains 16 residues.

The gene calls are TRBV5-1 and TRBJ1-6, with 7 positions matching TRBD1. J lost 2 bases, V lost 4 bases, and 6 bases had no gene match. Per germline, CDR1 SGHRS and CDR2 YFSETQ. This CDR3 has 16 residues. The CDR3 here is CASSKEGATYNSPLHF. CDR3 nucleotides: TGCGCCAGCAGCAAGGAGGGGGCGACCTATAATTCACCCCTCCACTTT.

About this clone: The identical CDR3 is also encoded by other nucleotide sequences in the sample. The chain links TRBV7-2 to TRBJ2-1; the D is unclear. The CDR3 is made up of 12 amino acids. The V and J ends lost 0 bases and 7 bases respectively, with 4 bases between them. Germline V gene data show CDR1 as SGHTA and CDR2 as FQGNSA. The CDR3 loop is CASSLARNEQFF. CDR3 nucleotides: TGTGCCAGCAGCTTAGCGCGGAATGAGCAGTTCTTC.

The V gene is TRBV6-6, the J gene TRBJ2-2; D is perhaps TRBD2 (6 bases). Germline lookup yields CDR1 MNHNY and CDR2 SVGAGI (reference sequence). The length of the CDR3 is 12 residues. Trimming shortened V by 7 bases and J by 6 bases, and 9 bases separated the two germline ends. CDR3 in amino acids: CASKSSAGELFF. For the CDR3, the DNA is TGTGCCAGCAAGTCTAGCGCCGGGGAGCTGTTTTTT.

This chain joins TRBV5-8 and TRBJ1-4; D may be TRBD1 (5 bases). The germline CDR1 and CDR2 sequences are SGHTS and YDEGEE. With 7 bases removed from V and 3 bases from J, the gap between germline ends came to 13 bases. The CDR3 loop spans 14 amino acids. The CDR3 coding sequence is TGTGCCAGCGGGGGGACGGGCCCTAATGAAAAACTGTTTTTT. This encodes CASGGTGPNEKLFF.

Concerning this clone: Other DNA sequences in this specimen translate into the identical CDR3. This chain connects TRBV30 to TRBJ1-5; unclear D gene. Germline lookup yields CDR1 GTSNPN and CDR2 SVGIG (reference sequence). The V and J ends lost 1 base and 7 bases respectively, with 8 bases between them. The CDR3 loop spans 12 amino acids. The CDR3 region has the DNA TGTGCCTGGAGTGAAGGTGGCCAGCCCCAGCATTTT. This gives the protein CAWSEGGQPQHF. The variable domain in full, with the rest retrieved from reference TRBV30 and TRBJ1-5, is SQTIHQWPATLVQPVGSPLSLECTVEGTSNPNLYWYRQAAGRGLQLLFYSVGIGQISSEVPQNLSASRPQDRQFILSSKKLLLSDSGFYLCAWSEGGQPQHFGDGTRLSIL.

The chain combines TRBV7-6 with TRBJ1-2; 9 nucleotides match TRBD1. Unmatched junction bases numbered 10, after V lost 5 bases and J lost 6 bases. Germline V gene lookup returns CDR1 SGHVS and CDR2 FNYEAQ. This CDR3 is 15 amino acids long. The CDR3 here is CASSPQGGTGNGYTF. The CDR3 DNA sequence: TGTGCCAGCAGCCCTCAAGGGGGGACAGGGAATGGCTACACCTTC. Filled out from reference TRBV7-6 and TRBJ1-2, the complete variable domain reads GAGVSQSPRYKVTKRGQDVALRCDPISGHVSLYWYRQALGQGPEFLTYFNYEAQQDKSGLPNDRFSAERPEGSISTLTIQRTEQRDSAMYRCASSPQGGTGNGYTFGSGTRLTVV.

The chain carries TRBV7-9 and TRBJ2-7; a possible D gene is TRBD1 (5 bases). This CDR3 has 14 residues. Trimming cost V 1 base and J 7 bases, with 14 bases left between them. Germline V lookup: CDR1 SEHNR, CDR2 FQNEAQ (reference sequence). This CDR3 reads CASSLGSGLKEQYF. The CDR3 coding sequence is TGTGCCAGCAGCTTAGGTTCAGGGTTGAAAGAGCAGTACTTC.

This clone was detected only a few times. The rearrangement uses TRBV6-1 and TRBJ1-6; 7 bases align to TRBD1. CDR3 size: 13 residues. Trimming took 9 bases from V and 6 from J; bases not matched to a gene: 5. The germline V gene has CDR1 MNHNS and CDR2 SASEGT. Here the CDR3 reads CASHGTVNSPLHF. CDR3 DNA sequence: TGTGCCAGTCACGGGACAGTTAATTCACCCCTCCACTTT.

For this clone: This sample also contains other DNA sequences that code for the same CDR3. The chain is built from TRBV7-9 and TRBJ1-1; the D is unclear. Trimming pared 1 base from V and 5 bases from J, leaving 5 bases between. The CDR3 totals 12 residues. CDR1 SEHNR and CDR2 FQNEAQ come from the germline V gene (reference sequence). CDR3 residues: CASSLVETEAFF. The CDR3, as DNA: TGTGCCAGCAGCTTAGTAGAGACTGAAGCTTTCTTT.

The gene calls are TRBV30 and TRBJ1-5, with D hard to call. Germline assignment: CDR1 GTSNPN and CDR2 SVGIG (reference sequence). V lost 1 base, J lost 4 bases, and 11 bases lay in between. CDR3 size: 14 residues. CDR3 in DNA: TGTGCCTGGAGTGCTTCGGGAGCTAATCAGCCCCAGCATTTT. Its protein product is CAWSASGANQPQHF.

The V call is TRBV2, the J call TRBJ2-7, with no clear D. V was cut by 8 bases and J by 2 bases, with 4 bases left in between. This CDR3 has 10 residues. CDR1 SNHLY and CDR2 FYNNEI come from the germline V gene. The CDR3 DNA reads TGTGCCAGCGGGGCCTACGAGCAGTACTTC. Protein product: CASGAYEQYF.

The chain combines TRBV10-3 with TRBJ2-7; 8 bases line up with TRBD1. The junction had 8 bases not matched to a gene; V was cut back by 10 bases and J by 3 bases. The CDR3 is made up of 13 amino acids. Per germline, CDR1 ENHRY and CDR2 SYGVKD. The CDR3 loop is CATHQGANYEQYF. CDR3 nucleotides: TGTGCCACCCACCAGGGGGCGAACTACGAGCAGTACTTC.

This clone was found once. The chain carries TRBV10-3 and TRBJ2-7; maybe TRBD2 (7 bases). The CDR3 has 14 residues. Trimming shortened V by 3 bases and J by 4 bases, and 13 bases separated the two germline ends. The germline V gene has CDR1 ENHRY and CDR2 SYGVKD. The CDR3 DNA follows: TGTGCCATCAGTGAAGGGGGAGGGGCGTACGAGCAGTACTTC. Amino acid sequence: CAISEGGGAYEQYF.

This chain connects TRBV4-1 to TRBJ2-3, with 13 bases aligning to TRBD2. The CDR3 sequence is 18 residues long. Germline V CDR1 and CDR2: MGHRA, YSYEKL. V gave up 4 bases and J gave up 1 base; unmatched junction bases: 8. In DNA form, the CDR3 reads TGCGCCAGCAGCCCGCGCGGACTAGCGGGAGCTCGCACAGATACGCAGTATTTT. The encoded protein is CASSPRGLAGARTDTQYF.

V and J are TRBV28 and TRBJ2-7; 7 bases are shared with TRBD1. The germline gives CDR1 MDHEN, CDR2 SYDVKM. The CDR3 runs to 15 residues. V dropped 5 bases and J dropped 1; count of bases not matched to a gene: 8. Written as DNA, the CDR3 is TGTGCCAGCAGTATATACGGACAGGTATCCTACGAGCAGTACTTC. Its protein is CASSIYGQVSYEQYF.

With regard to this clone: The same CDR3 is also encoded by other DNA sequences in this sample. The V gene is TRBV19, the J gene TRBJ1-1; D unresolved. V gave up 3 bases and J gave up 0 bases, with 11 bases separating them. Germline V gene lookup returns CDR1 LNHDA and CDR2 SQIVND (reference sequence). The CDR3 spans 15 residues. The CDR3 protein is CASSIGTVLNTEAFF. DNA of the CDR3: TGTGCCAGTAGTATTGGCACGGTTTTGAACACTGAAGCTTTCTTT.

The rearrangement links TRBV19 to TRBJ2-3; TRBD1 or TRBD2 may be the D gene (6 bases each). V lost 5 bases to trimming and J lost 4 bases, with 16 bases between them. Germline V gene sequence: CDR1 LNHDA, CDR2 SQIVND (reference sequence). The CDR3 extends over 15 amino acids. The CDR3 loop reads CASSDRGLIADTQYF. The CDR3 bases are TGTGCCAGTAGTGATCGGGGGCTCATCGCAGATACGCAGTATTTT.

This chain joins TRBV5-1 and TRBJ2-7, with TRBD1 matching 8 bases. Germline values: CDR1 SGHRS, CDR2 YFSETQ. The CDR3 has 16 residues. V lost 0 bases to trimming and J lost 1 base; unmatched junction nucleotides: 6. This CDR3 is CASSLAGTGGSYEQYF. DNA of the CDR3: TGCGCCAGCAGCTTGGCCGGGACAGGAGGGTCCTACGAGCAGTACTTC.